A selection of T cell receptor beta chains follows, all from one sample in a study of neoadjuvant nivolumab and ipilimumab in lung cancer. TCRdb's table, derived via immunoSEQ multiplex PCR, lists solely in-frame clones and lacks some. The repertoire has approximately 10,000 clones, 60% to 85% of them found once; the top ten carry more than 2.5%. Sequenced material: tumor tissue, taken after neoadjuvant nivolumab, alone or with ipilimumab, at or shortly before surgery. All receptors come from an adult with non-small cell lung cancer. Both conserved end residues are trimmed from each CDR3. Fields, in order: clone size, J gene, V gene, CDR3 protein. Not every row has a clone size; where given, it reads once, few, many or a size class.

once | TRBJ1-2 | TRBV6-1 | ASSGQGSYYGYT
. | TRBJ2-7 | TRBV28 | ASIPFRGEGYEQY
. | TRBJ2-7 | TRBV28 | ASSFSRMSPSYEQY
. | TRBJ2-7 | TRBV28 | ASSSGTPISYEQY
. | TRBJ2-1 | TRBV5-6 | ASRILAGSYNEQF
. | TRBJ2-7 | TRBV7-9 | ASSAGTSGSDEQY
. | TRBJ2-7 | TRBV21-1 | ASSKKGSYEQY
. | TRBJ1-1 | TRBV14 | ASSLQVNTEAF
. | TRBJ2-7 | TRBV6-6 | ASSPGTAHEQY
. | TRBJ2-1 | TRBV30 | AWNLEGSYNEQF
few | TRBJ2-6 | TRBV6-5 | ASSYRARSGANVLT